Shown below are 9 T cell receptor beta chains from a single sample sequenced in a study of T cell responses to AZD1222 COVID-19 vaccine. Clones were read by immunoSEQ multiplex PCR, and TCRdb kept only the in-frame ones, dropping some. Here the sample spans 100,000 to 150,000 clones, 75% to 85% being singletons. This specimen was peripheral blood, taken 28 days after the second AZD1222 dose. The receptors derive from an adult who received the AZD1222 COVID-19 vaccine.

The chain employs TRBV7-3 and TRBJ1-6, with D hard to call. Trimming cost V 4 bases and J 7 bases, with 8 bases left between them. Germline lookup yields CDR1 SGHTA and CDR2 FQGTGA. The CDR3 is 13 amino acids. The CDR3 spells CASSSTRNSPLHF. For the CDR3, the DNA is TGTGCCAGCAGCTCGACCAGGAATTCACCCCTCCACTTT. Filled out from reference TRBV7-3 and TRBJ1-6, the complete variable domain reads GAGVSQTPSNKVTEKGKYVELRCDPISGHTALYWYRQSLGQGPEFLIYFQGTGAADDSGLPNDRFFAVRPEGSVSTLKIQRTERGDSAVYLCASSSTRNSPLHFGNGTRLTVT.

The V call is TRBV28, the J call TRBJ1-1, with TRBD1 identical over 11 bases. The germline CDR1 and CDR2 sequences are MDHEN and SYDVKM. This CDR3 region has 16 residues. V was clipped by 6 bases and J by 6 bases; unmatched bases: 12. The CDR3 nucleotides read TGTGCCAGCAGCTATCCGGGACAGGGGGGTTCCGCTGAAGCTTTCTTT. It specifies CASSYPGQGGSAEAFF.

The chain carries TRBV19 and TRBJ1-2; no clear D gene. CDR3 length: 14 residues. The germline V and J ends were trimmed by 0 bases and 4 bases, with 9 bases remaining between them. Germline CDR1 reads LNHDA; CDR2 reads SQIVND (reference sequence). The CDR3 DNA reads as TGTGCCAGTAGTATAGACCCAACCGGCTATGGCTACACCTTC. It yields the protein CASSIDPTGYGYTF. The whole variable domain, filled in from reference TRBV19 and TRBJ1-2, reads DGGITQSPKYLFRKEGQNVTLSCEQNLNHDAMYWYRQDPGQGLRLIYYSQIVNDFQKGDIAEGYSVSREKKESFPLTVTSAQKNPTAFYLCASSIDPTGYGYTFGSGTRLTVV.

The rearrangement uses TRBV7-9 and TRBJ1-6, with 8 bases lining up with TRBD1. This CDR3 has 15 amino acids. CDR1 and CDR2 from the germline V gene are SEHNR and FQNEAQ (reference sequence). J gave up 6 bases and V 5 bases, and 6 bases lay outside the gene matches. In DNA form, the CDR3 reads TGTGCCAGCAGCGTCCAGGGGGCTAGTAATTCACCCCTCCACTTT. Its protein product is CASSVQGASNSPLHF.

The chain joins TRBV6-5 to TRBJ2-5, with 9 bases fitting TRBD1. CDR1 MNHEY and CDR2 SVGAGI come from the germline V gene. Trimming removed 8 bases from V and 2 bases from J; junction bases left unmatched: 9. The CDR3 spans 15 residues. The DNA for the CDR3 is TGTGCCAGCGGCCCTGGACAGGGGCTACAAGAGACCCAGTACTTC. Translating gives CASGPGQGLQETQYF.

The rearrangement links TRBV28 to TRBJ2-7; possible D gene TRBD2, 7 bases. The CDR3 is made up of 18 amino acids. Germline loops: CDR1 MDHEN, CDR2 SYDVKM. Trimming left V 3 bases short and J 4 bases short, with 25 bases between. In DNA form, the CDR3 reads TGTGCCAGCAGTTTGGAGGTCCGGGGGCTAGCGGCCGATTACGAGCAGTACTTC. Translating it yields CASSLEVRGLAADYEQYF.

This rearrangement joins TRBV7-9 to TRBJ1-5, with D maybe TRBD1 (6 bases). Germline V gives CDR1 SEHNR, CDR2 FQNEAQ (reference sequence). The CDR3 runs 15 residues. V lost 5 bases, J lost 2 bases, and 13 bases lay in between. This chain's CDR3 is CASSPGGAGNQPQHF. The CDR3 DNA follows: TGTGCCAGCAGCCCCGGGGGGGCTGGCAATCAGCCCCAGCATTTT.

The V call is TRBV7-2, the J call TRBJ2-1, with TRBD2 matching 8 bases. V shed 3 bases and J 3 bases; nucleotides not matched to a gene: 1. Per the germline V gene, CDR1 is SGHTA and CDR2 is FQGNSA. The CDR3 loop spans 14 amino acids. CDR3 sequence reads: CASSFSGVYNEQFF. The CDR3 DNA reads as TGTGCCAGCAGCTTTAGCGGGGTCTACAATGAGCAGTTCTTC.

The chain carries TRBV5-4 and TRBJ2-3, with D uncertain. Trimming stripped 6 bases from V and 0 bases from J, with 11 bases between. CDR3 length: 14 amino acids. The V gene's germline CDR1 is SGHNT and CDR2 YYREEE (reference sequence). The CDR3 loop reads CASKAAASTDTQYF. For the CDR3, the DNA is TGTGCCAGCAAGGCGGCAGCTAGCACAGATACGCAGTATTTT.